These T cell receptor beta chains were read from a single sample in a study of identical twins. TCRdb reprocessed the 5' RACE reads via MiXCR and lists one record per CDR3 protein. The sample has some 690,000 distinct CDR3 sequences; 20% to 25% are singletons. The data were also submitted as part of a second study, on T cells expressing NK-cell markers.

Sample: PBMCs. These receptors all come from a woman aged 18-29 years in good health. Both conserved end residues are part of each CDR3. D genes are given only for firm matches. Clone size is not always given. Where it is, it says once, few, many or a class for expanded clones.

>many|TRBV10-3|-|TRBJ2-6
CAISDKGSGANVLTF
TGTGCCATCAGTGATAAGGGCTCTGGGGCCAACGTCCTGACTTTC
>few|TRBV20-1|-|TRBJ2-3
CSARFVGSDTQYF
TGCAGTGCCCGATTCGTAGGCTCAGATACGCAGTATTTT
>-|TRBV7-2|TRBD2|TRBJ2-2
CASSPWTSVNTGELFF
TGTGCCAGCAGCCCATGGACTAGCGTGAACACCGGGGAGCTGTTTTTT
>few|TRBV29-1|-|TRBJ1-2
CSVGTRGGYTF
TGCAGCGTAGGGACGAGGGGCGGCTACACCTTC
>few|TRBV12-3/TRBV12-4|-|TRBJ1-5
CASSLRGFNQPQHF
TGTGCCAGCAGTTTAAGGGGGTTCAATCAGCCCCAGCATTTT
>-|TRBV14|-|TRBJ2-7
CASSPFSQGSYEQYF
TGTGCCAGCAGCCCCTTCTCGCAGGGCTCCTACGAGCAGTACTTC
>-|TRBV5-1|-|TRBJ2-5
CASMDQETQYF
TGCGCCAGCATGGACCAAGAGACCCAGTACTTC
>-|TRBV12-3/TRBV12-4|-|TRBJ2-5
CASSRAGYQRETQYF
TGTGCCAGCAGTCGGGCAGGGTATCAACGGGAGACCCAGTACTTC
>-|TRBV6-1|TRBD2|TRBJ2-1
CASRRRSGAYNEQFF
TGTGCCAGCAGGCGTCGGAGCGGGGCCTACAATGAGCAGTTCTTC
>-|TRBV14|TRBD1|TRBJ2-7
CASSRPGTGYEQYF
TGTGCCAGCAGTCGCCCCGGGACAGGGTACGAGCAGTACTTC
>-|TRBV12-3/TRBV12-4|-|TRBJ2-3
CASSFVSGNTQYF
TGTGCCAGCAGTTTTGTGTCGGGGAATACGCAGTATTTT
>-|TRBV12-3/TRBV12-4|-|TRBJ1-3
CASTPDGAGNTIYF
TGTGCCAGCACCCCTGATGGGGCTGGAAACACCATATATTTT
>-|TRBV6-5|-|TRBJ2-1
CASSLTGRNEQFF
TGTGCCAGCAGTTTGACAGGCCGGAATGAGCAGTTCTTC
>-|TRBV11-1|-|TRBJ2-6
CASSPPMGDRRGRSGANVLTF
TGTGCCAGCAGCCCACCTATGGGAGACAGGAGAGGACGCTCTGGGGCCAACGTCCTGACTTTC
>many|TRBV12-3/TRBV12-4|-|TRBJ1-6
CASSLTGGESPLHF
TGTGCCAGCAGTTTAACTGGGGGCGAATCACCCCTCCACTTT
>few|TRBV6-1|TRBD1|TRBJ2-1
CASIEGHRGLLNEQFF
TGTGCCAGCATCGAGGGACACAGGGGGCTTCTCAATGAGCAGTTCTTC
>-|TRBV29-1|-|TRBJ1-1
CSVDRVGTEAFF
TGCAGCGTTGACAGGGTAGGCACTGAAGCTTTCTTT
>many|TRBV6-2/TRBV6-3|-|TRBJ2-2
CATRIQGTGGELFF
TGTGCCACTCGGATACAGGGAACGGGCGGGGAGCTGTTTTTT
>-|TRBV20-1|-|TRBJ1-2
CSARDPSLGVTHYGGYTF
TGCAGTGCTAGAGATCCGTCTCTTGGAGTGACCCACTATGGAGGCTACACCTTC
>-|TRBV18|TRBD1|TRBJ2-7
CASSLGQGTPLGYF
TGTGCCAGCTCACTGGGACAGGGAACACCTCTAGGGTACTTC
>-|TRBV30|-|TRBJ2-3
CAWSRTDTQYF
TGTGCCTGGAGCCGAACAGATACGCAGTATTTT
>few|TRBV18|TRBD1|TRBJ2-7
CASSPGQVLSYEQYF
TGTGCCAGCTCCCCCGGACAGGTTCTCTCCTACGAGCAGTACTTC
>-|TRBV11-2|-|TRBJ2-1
CASSERGGSSDNEQFF
TGTGCCAGCAGCGAAAGAGGCGGGTCTTCGGACAATGAGCAGTTCTTC
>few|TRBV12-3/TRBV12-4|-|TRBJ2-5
CASSPSRRGWATQYF
TGTGCCAGCAGTCCAAGTAGGAGGGGATGGGCGACCCAGTACTTC
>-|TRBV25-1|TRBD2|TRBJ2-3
CASGIAGDQYF
TGTGCCAGCGGCATAGCGGGGGACCAGTATTTT
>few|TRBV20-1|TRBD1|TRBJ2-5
CSANAGTGEETQYF
TGCAGTGCTAATGCCGGGACAGGGGAAGAGACCCAGTACTTC
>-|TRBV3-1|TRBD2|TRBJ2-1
CASSQGGGRDEQFF
TGTGCCAGCAGCCAAGGTGGAGGGAGGGATGAGCAGTTCTTC
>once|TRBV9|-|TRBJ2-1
CASSVAGEGKGYNEQFF
TGTGCCAGCAGCGTAGCTGGTGAAGGGAAGGGGTACAATGAGCAGTTCTTC
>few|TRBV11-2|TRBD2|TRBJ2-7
CASSSTSVSYEQYF
TGTGCCAGCAGCTCGACTAGCGTTTCCTACGAGCAGTACTTC
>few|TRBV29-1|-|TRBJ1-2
CSVEEGGRRYGYTF
TGCAGCGTTGAAGAAGGGGGACGCCGCTATGGCTACACCTTC
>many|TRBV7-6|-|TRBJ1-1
CASSSTGRMNTEAFF
TGTGCCAGCAGCTCTACGGGACGAATGAACACTGAAGCTTTCTTT